The rows below give T cell receptor beta chains drawn from one sample of a study of identifying expanded T cells in peripheral blood. The method was immunoSEQ multiplex PCR; TCRdb's version includes in-frame clones alone and lacks a portion of them. The sample lists some 97,000 clones, around nine tenths occurring once. The source material was blood. The source of these receptors is a person aged 18-69 years in good health. Each CDR3 is given with its conserved first and last residue. A D gene is named only where the DNA matches it firmly. Rows give clone size only sometimes, using once, few, many, or a class for an expanded clone.

d_gene	j_gene	abundance	v_gene	CDR3aa	CDR3nt
TRBD1	TRBJ1-5	NA	TRBV7-2	CASSYRGGNQPQHF	TGTGCCAGCAGCTACAGGGGAGGCAATCAGCCCCAGCATTTT
NA	TRBJ2-3	NA	TRBV7-9	CASSLGSERRDTQYF	TGTGCCAGCAGCTTAGGGAGTGAGCGACGGGATACGCAGTATTTT
NA	TRBJ1-5	NA	TRBV30	CAWSAARQEVNSNQPQHF	TGTGCCTGGAGCGCCGCCCGACAGGAGGTAAATAGCAATCAGCCCCAGCATTTT
NA	TRBJ1-2	NA	TRBV23-1	CARWGARSYGYTF	TGCGCCAGATGGGGGGCCAGGAGCTATGGCTACACCTTC
NA	TRBJ2-1	NA	TRBV7-6	CASSPASGVRIGYNEQFF	TGTGCCAGCAGCCCGGCCAGCGGCGTACGAATCGGATACAATGAGCAGTTCTTC
NA	TRBJ1-1	NA	TRBV7-9	CASSLWQANTWSTEAFF	TGTGCCAGCAGCTTATGGCAGGCAAACACTTGGAGCACTGAAGCTTTCTTT
TRBD1	TRBJ2-5	NA	TRBV5-1	CASSLRGLRETQYF	TGCGCCAGCAGCCTCAGGGGGCTGCGAGAGACCCAGTACTTC
TRBD2	TRBJ2-7	NA	TRBV4-2	CASSHPGGASGTYEQYF	TGTGCCAGCAGCCACCCCGGAGGGGCTAGCGGTACCTACGAGCAGTACTTC
NA	TRBJ2-1	NA	TRBV10-3	CAITARADSYNEQFF	TGTGCCATCACCGCGAGGGCCGATTCCTACAATGAGCAGTTCTTC
NA	TRBJ2-1	few	TRBV27	CASSLGPSYNEQFF	TGTGCCAGCAGTTTGGGTCCATCCTACAATGAGCAGTTCTTC
TRBD2	TRBJ2-1	NA	TRBV15	CATSREGTSGFLNEQFF	TGTGCCACCAGCAGAGAGGGGACTAGCGGGTTTTTGAATGAGCAGTTCTTC
NA	TRBJ2-3	NA	TRBV23-1	CASAAGPPGTDTQYF	TGCGCCAGCGCCGCCGGGCCCCCGGGGACTGATACGCAGTATTTT
NA	TRBJ2-5	NA	TRBV15	CATSRERNRKETQYF	TGTGCCACCAGCAGAGAGAGGAACAGAAAAGAGACCCAGTACTTC
NA	TRBJ2-3	NA	TRBV19	CASSIGTRADTQYF	TGTGCCAGTAGTATAGGCACCAGAGCAGATACGCAGTATTTT
NA	TRBJ1-2	NA	TRBV7-5	CVRSLELLNYGYTF	TGTGTCAGAAGCTTAGAACTTCTTAACTATGGCTACACCTTC
TRBD2	TRBJ2-3	NA	TRBV6-5	CASSSGIAGNTQYF	TGTGCCAGCAGTTCCGGGATAGCGGGGAATACGCAGTATTTT
NA	TRBJ2-5	NA	TRBV4-2	CASSQVGGQGETQYF	TGTGCCAGCAGCCAAGTCGGGGGTCAGGGGGAGACCCAGTACTTC